This is a list of T cell receptor beta chains from one sample in a study of blood T cell repertoires in COVID-19. TCRdb's copy holds only in-frame clones and misses some; the assay was immunoSEQ multiplex PCR. This table holds about 400,000 clones, about 90% found once. The sample was PBMCs or T cells enriched from blood (not recorded which). These TCRs come from a woman aged 18-35 years with acute COVID-19. The CDR3 runs from the conserved cysteine through the conserved F or W. A D gene is named only where the DNA matches it firmly. Clone size appears in some rows only: once, few, many, or a class for an expanded clone.

TRBV9	.	.	TRBJ1-3	CASSVATGGNTIYF	TGTGCCAGCAGCGTAGCTACCGGGGGAAACACCATATATTTT
TRBV30	.	.	TRBJ1-1	CAYRGQPNTEAFF	TGTGCCTATCGAGGACAGCCAAACACTGAAGCTTTCTTT
TRBV24-1	.	TRBD2	TRBJ2-5	CATSDFIAGEQETQYF	TGTGCCACCAGTGATTTTATAGCGGGGGAGCAAGAGACCCAGTACTTC
TRBV2	.	.	TRBJ1-2	CASSDKGYGYTF	TGTGCCAGCAGTGATAAGGGGTATGGCTACACCTTC
TRBV7-2	.	.	TRBJ1-5	CASSLTVNQPQHF	TGTGCCAGCAGCTTGACAGTCAATCAGCCCCAGCATTTT
TRBV7-8	.	.	TRBJ1-1	CASSLALAGDTEAFF	TGTGCCAGCAGCTTAGCGTTGGCGGGGGACACTGAAGCTTTCTTT
TRBV7-2	.	TRBD1	TRBJ2-2	CASSLIQGTGELFF	TGTGCCAGCAGCTTAATACAGGGGACCGGGGAGCTGTTTTTT
TRBV11-2	.	TRBD1	TRBJ1-2	CASSFTGDRNYGYTF	TGTGCCAGCAGCTTCACAGGGGACCGTAACTATGGCTACACCTTC
TRBV3-1/TRBV3-2	.	TRBD2	TRBJ2-3	CASSQEPSSGGQDTQYF	TGTGCCAGCAGCCAAGAACCCTCTAGCGGGGGCCAAGATACGCAGTATTTT
TRBV19	.	.	TRBJ2-2	CASRMGHFTGELFF	TGTGCCAGTAGGATGGGACACTTCACCGGGGAGCTGTTTTTT
TRBV21-1	.	.	TRBJ1-1	CASSKRGHLRAFF	TGTGCCAGCAGCAAAAGGGGACACTTGAGAGCTTTCTTT
TRBV7-2	.	TRBD2	TRBJ2-2	CASSTELAGVHLGELFF	TGTGCCAGCAGCACCGAACTAGCGGGAGTACACCTCGGGGAGCTGTTTTTT
TRBV6-5	.	.	TRBJ2-3	CASSYSRGATDTQYF	TGTGCCAGCAGTTACTCCCGGGGGGCCACAGATACGCAGTATTTT
TRBV24-1	once	TRBD2	TRBJ2-2	CATKLAGEMSTGELFF	TGTGCCACCAAGTTAGCGGGAGAGATGAGCACCGGGGAGCTGTTTTTT
TRBV5-1	.	TRBD2	TRBJ2-3	CASSISSGGPFSTDTQYF	TGCGCCAGCAGCATTAGTAGCGGGGGGCCCTTTAGCACAGATACGCAGTATTTT
TRBV5-1	.	.	TRBJ1-1	CASSLSVNTEAFF	TGCGCCAGCAGCTTATCGGTGAACACTGAAGCTTTCTTT
TRBV7-7	.	TRBD1	TRBJ2-6	CASSLGTGGAGANVLTF	TGTGCTAGCAGCTTGGGGACAGGGGGCGCTGGGGCCAACGTCCTGACTTTC
TRBV5-1	.	TRBD2	TRBJ2-1	CASSRSGGAGNEQFF	TGCGCCAGCAGCCGCAGCGGGGGGGCCGGCAATGAGCAGTTCTTC
TRBV6-5	few	.	TRBJ2-7	CASRAGGEQYF	TGTGCCAGCAGGGCCGGGGGCGAGCAGTACTTC
TRBV19	.	TRBD1	TRBJ2-7	CASSMVPGQGAGEQYF	TGTGCCAGTAGTATGGTGCCGGGACAGGGGGCAGGAGAGCAGTACTTC
TRBV5-6	.	.	TRBJ1-3	CASSRLTGWIGNTIYF	TGTGCCAGCAGCCGGCTGACAGGCTGGATCGGAAACACCATATATTTT
TRBV6-2/TRBV6-3	.	.	TRBJ1-2	CASSLRTQFDGYTF	TGTGCCAGCAGTCTCAGAACCCAATTCGATGGCTACACCTTC
TRBV18	.	.	TRBJ2-3	CASSPPTGTDTQYF	TGTGCCAGCTCACCACCCACAGGGACAGATACGCAGTATTTT
TRBV28	.	TRBD1	TRBJ2-7	CASSFARDRQYF	TGTGCCAGCAGTTTCGCGAGGGACAGGCAGTACTTC
TRBV3-1/TRBV3-2	once	.	TRBJ1-2	CASSAEGSYGYTF	TGTGCCAGCAGCGCGGAGGGTAGCTATGGCTACACCTTC
TRBV7-3	.	.	TRBJ1-2	CASSLRAGANYGYTF	TGTGCCAGCAGCTTAAGAGCGGGAGCTAACTATGGCTACACCTTC
TRBV5-4	.	.	TRBJ1-1	CASSVDTNTEAFF	TGTGCCAGCAGCGTGGACACGAACACTGAAGCTTTCTTT
TRBV18	once	.	TRBJ2-5	CASSPRTSQETQYF	TGTGCCAGCTCACCTCGAACTAGTCAAGAGACCCAGTACTTC
TRBV11-2	.	TRBD2	TRBJ2-5	CASSSRAGGSWTQYF	TGTGCCAGCAGCTCAAGAGCGGGGGGATCATGGACCCAGTACTTC
TRBV29-1	.	TRBD2	TRBJ2-1	CSVVGLDYRPVSYNEQFF	TGCAGCGTTGTGGGACTAGATTATAGACCCGTCTCATACAATGAGCAGTTCTTC
TRBV30	.	.	TRBJ1-5	CAWSGADRNQPQHF	TGTGCCTGGAGTGGGGCTGACAGGAATCAGCCCCAGCATTTT
TRBV6-5	.	TRBD1	TRBJ1-2	CASSITGVANYGYTF	TGTGCCAGCAGTATAACAGGGGTAGCTAACTATGGCTACACCTTC
TRBV19	few	TRBD1	TRBJ1-4	CATRDRNEKLFF	TGTGCCACCCGGGACAGAAATGAAAAACTGTTTTTT
TRBV6-5	.	TRBD1	TRBJ2-7	CASRTGGARTYEQYF	TGTGCCAGTCGGACAGGGGGCGCAAGGACTTACGAGCAGTACTTC
TRBV7-3	.	.	TRBJ1-1	CASSLSSFTEAFF	TGTGCCAGCAGCTTAAGCAGTTTCACTGAAGCTTTCTTT
TRBV12-3/TRBV12-4	.	.	TRBJ2-3	CASSRGATDTQYF	TGTGCCAGCAGTCGGGGGGCCACAGATACGCAGTATTTT
TRBV14	.	.	TRBJ1-1	CASSLVGGTEAFF	TGTGCCAGCAGCCTAGTGGGGGGGACTGAAGCTTTCTTT
TRBV9	.	.	TRBJ1-2	CASSPGAGAVYGYTF	TGTGCCAGCAGCCCCGGCGCAGGGGCAGTCTATGGCTACACCTTC
TRBV20-1	many	TRBD1	TRBJ1-1	CSASVTGETEAFF	TGCAGTGCTAGTGTGACAGGGGAAACTGAAGCTTTCTTT
TRBV5-1	.	TRBD1	TRBJ1-1	CASSPDRGFTEAFF	TGCGCCAGCAGCCCGGACAGGGGATTCACTGAAGCTTTCTTT
TRBV12-3/TRBV12-4	once	.	TRBJ2-3	CASSWGGTDTQYF	TGTGCCAGCAGTTGGGGCGGCACAGATACGCAGTATTTT
TRBV28	.	.	TRBJ2-7	CASSPPGPGRIDEQYF	TGTGCCAGCAGCCCCCCCGGCCCGGGGAGAATCGACGAGCAGTACTTC
TRBV4-3	once	.	TRBJ2-6	CASSHEGAGANVLTF	TGCGCCAGCAGCCACGAGGGAGCTGGGGCCAACGTCCTGACTTTC
TRBV28	.	TRBD2	TRBJ2-1	CASRNVAGVAYNEQFF	TGTGCCAGCAGAAACGTAGCGGGAGTGGCCTACAATGAGCAGTTCTTC
TRBV10-1	few	.	TRBJ2-1	CASSEDSSYNEQFF	TGCGCCAGCTCGGAGGACAGCTCCTACAATGAGCAGTTCTTC
TRBV5-4	.	.	TRBJ1-6	CASSEGRSSYNSPLHF	TGTGCCAGCAGCGAGGGTCGTAGCTCCTATAATTCACCCCTCCACTTT
TRBV5-6	.	.	TRBJ1-6	CASSLAGSGEVYNSPLHF	TGTGCCAGCAGCTTGGCGGGGTCCGGAGAAGTCTATAATTCACCCCTCCACTTT
TRBV25-1	.	.	TRBJ2-1	CARFRLRGRAQFF	TGTGCCAGATTTAGGTTGCGGGGCCGAGCGCAGTTCTTC
TRBV2	.	.	TRBJ1-4	CASSEAGVRVEKLFF	TGTGCCAGCAGTGAAGCAGGGGTCAGGGTTGAAAAACTGTTTTTT
TRBV27	.	TRBD1	TRBJ1-2	CASSLSGQANYGYTF	TGTGCCAGCAGTTTATCGGGACAGGCGAACTATGGCTACACCTTC
TRBV6-2/TRBV6-3	.	.	TRBJ1-1	CASSYGGGGNTEAFF	TGTGCCAGCAGTTACGGCGGGGGCGGAAACACTGAAGCTTTCTTT
TRBV27	.	.	TRBJ2-5	CASGHRVETQYF	TGTGCCAGCGGGCACAGGGTAGAGACCCAGTACTTC
TRBV7-6	.	TRBD1	TRBJ1-5	CASSPSGGRNQPQHF	TGTGCCAGCAGCCCATCAGGGGGGCGCAATCAGCCCCAGCATTTT
TRBV10-3	.	TRBD2	TRBJ2-1	CAISASGGARGNEQFF	TGTGCCATCAGTGCTAGCGGGGGCGCACGTGGCAATGAGCAGTTCTTC